The rows below give T cell receptor beta chains drawn from one sample of a study of T-cell reconstitution after alpha-beta-depleted transplantation in children. A single record per CDR3 protein comes from TCRdb applying MiXCR to the PCR reads. The sample carries fewer than 700,000 distinct CDR3 sequences, 10% to 15% recorded once. This specimen consisted of PBMCs, mostly from graft donor cells, obtained 360 days after TCRalphabeta/CD19-depleted stem cell transplant. These receptors were obtained from a male patient between 5 and 17 years old who had a stem cell transplant for acute myeloid leukemia, so the T cells may come from the graft donor. The conserved cysteine and the conserved F or W are not part of the CDR3 here.

V gene,CDR3 protein
TRBV27,ASSTTSGIIQY
TRBV7-9,ASSLGGRISGNTIY
TRBV7-2,ASSLGAGGVLYEQY
TRBV6-2/TRBV6-3,ASSNPGRGAYEQY
TRBV28,ASSFEGFTDTQY
TRBV12-3/TRBV12-4,ASSLGREGHSYNEQF
TRBV5-1,ASSLVLAGSNEQY
TRBV23-1,ASSQSKGLGEQF
TRBV7-2,ASSSWDRGREQY
TRBV25-1,ASSEYGGTGDSPLH
TRBV7-9,ASRHPGEKTGELF
TRBV7-3,ASSPIPGLANNNEQF
TRBV20-1,SASRDLTSTDTQY
TRBV15,ATSRGRDRGSYEQY
TRBV27,ASSLRVYGSEQY
TRBV10-3,AISPGTERYIQY
TRBV29-1,SVSWPGFTDTQY
TRBV14,ASSPRLVEETQY
TRBV30,ASALVYQETQY
TRBV29-1,SVLAGTQETQY
TRBV27,ASSFETSHNEQF
TRBV27,ASSPGMGTGELF
TRBV4-3,ASSQDKGRQETQY
TRBV7-6,ASSLARPSSSGANVLT
TRBV7-8,ASSRVGDTGELF
TRBV20-1,SALYREVHYT
TRBV29-1,SVAAGTAGEAF
TRBV20-1,SAWVNTGELF
TRBV5-1,ASSLAWGYTGELF